Listed below are T cell receptor beta chains from one sample, sequenced in a study of T cell responses to AZD1222 COVID-19 vaccine. Assay: immunoSEQ multiplex PCR; the TCRdb copy retains only in-frame clones and omits some. Among some 150,000 clones listed, over 90% were seen once. The source was peripheral blood, collected on day 0 of AZD1222 vaccination. The origin of the receptors is an adult in good health. The CDR3 runs from the conserved cysteine through the conserved F or W. D genes are given only for firm matches. Clone sizes are given selectively: once, few, many, or a class where the clone is expanded.

d_gene	j_gene	abundance	v_gene	len	CDR3aa	CDR3nt
-	TRBJ1-2	-	TRBV12-3/TRBV12-4	11	CASSFQGGYTF	TGTGCCAGCAGTTTCCAGGGTGGCTACACCTTC
-	TRBJ1-4	-	TRBV29-1	12	CSVDGGGEKLFF	TGCAGCGTTGACGGGGGGGGTGAAAAACTGTTTTTT
-	TRBJ2-1	-	TRBV7-9	15	CASSLAGPSYNEQFF	TGTGCCAGCAGCTTAGCAGGTCCTTCCTACAATGAGCAGTTCTTC
-	TRBJ1-2	-	TRBV10-2	15	CASSWGGGDNYGYTF	TGCGCCAGCAGCTGGGGTGGCGGCGATAACTATGGCTACACCTTC
-	TRBJ1-1	-	TRBV18	15	CASSPQSAVNTEAFF	TGTGCCAGCTCACCACAGTCGGCCGTTAACACTGAAGCTTTCTTT
TRBD1	TRBJ2-6	once	TRBV6-5	15	CASTPDRAGANVLTF	TGTGCCAGCACCCCGGACAGGGCTGGGGCCAACGTCCTGACTTTC
-	TRBJ2-5	once	TRBV3-1/TRBV3-2	15	CASSQDGWGEETQYF	TGTGCCAGCAGCCAAGACGGTTGGGGAGAGGAGACCCAGTACTTC
-	TRBJ2-2	-	TRBV19	13	CASSYLNTGELFF	TGTGCCAGTAGTTACCTGAACACCGGGGAGCTGTTTTTT
TRBD2	TRBJ2-7	-	TRBV19	15	CASSIGTSGSYEQYF	TGTGCCAGTAGTATAGGGACTAGCGGTTCCTACGAGCAGTACTTC
-	TRBJ1-2	-	TRBV5-1	13	CASSLVTDYGYTF	TGCGCCAGCAGCTTGGTAACAGACTATGGCTACACCTTC
TRBD2	TRBJ2-1	-	TRBV2	17	CASRKPTGTSIYNEQFF	TGTGCCAGCAGAAAACCCACCGGGACTAGCATCTACAATGAGCAGTTCTTC
TRBD2	TRBJ2-7	-	TRBV13	17	CASSSTLHSGASYEQYF	TGTGCCAGCAGCTCCACCCTCCATAGCGGGGCCTCCTACGAGCAGTACTTC
-	TRBJ1-1	-	TRBV14	14	CASSQGWVNTEAFF	TGTGCCAGCAGCCAAGGGTGGGTGAACACTGAAGCTTTCTTT
-	TRBJ2-5	-	TRBV21-1	23	CASSKPERETGWGTLPPLRTQYF	TGTGCCAGCAGCAAACCGGAGCGGGAGACGGGGTGGGGCACGTTGCCCCCCCTAAGGACCCAGTACTTC
-	TRBJ1-2	-	TRBV5-4	15	CASSLGHQGTYGYTF	TGTGCCAGCAGCTTGGGTCACCAAGGGACCTATGGCTACACCTTC
-	TRBJ2-7	-	TRBV7-9	15	CASSPNRDSRGEQYF	TGTGCCAGCAGCCCAAACCGGGACTCCCGAGGCGAGCAGTACTTC
TRBD1	TRBJ2-7	-	TRBV28	16	CASSLLEQGAQNEQYF	TGTGCCAGCAGTTTACTTGAACAGGGGGCGCAGAACGAGCAGTACTTC
-	TRBJ1-6	-	TRBV28	14	CASSLSLHNSPLHF	TGTGCCAGCAGTTTATCCCTTCATAATTCACCCCTCCACTTT
-	TRBJ1-1	-	TRBV6-5	10	CATEQGGAFF	TGTGCCACCGAGCAGGGAGGGGCTTTCTTT
-	TRBJ1-6	-	TRBV27	16	CASSPSGEGHLSPLHF	TGTGCCAGCAGTCCTTCCGGGGAGGGACACCTATCACCCCTCCACTTT
TRBD2	TRBJ2-1	-	TRBV19	16	CASVGEGISSYNEQFF	TGTGCCAGTGTCGGGGAGGGTATCAGCTCCTACAATGAGCAGTTCTTC
TRBD1	TRBJ2-1	-	TRBV19	16	CASSLTSGTGWNEQFF	TGTGCCAGTAGCCTAACGTCCGGGACAGGGTGGAATGAGCAGTTCTTC
TRBD2	TRBJ2-1	-	TRBV2	15	CASSPPSGGDNEQFF	TGTGCCAGCAGCCCCCCTAGCGGGGGAGACAATGAGCAGTTCTTC
-	TRBJ1-5	-	TRBV4-1	15	CASSQGADSNQPQHF	TGCGCCAGCAGCCAAGGGGCGGATAGCAATCAGCCCCAGCATTTT
-	TRBJ2-5	-	TRBV5-1	12	CASSRWGETQYF	TGCGCCAGCAGCAGGTGGGGGGAGACCCAGTACTTC
-	TRBJ1-2	-	TRBV9	14	CASSVAGGRVGYTF	TGTGCCAGCAGCGTAGCTGGGGGAAGGGTTGGCTACACCTTC
-	TRBJ2-5	-	TRBV5-4	14	CASSLVGHEETQYF	TGTGCCAGCAGCTTGGTAGGGCATGAAGAGACCCAGTACTTC
TRBD2	TRBJ2-5	-	TRBV13	15	CASSLEREGKETQYF	TGTGCCAGCAGCTTAGAGCGGGAGGGCAAGGAGACCCAGTACTTC
TRBD2	TRBJ2-1	-	TRBV12-5	16	CASGLGLAYSYNEQFF	TGTGCTAGTGGTTTGGGACTAGCGTACTCCTACAATGAGCAGTTCTTC
TRBD1	TRBJ2-7	-	TRBV9	15	CASSVGTGASYEQYF	TGTGCCAGCAGCGTGGGAACAGGGGCCTCCTACGAGCAGTACTTC
-	TRBJ2-1	-	TRBV29-1	13	CSVGWDSGNEQFF	TGCAGCGTGGGATGGGACTCGGGTAATGAGCAGTTCTTC
TRBD2	TRBJ2-1	-	TRBV27	20	CASSEAGIRLAESSYNEQFF	TGTGCCAGCAGCGAGGCAGGCATTCGACTAGCGGAGAGCTCCTACAATGAGCAGTTCTTC
-	TRBJ2-5	once	TRBV2	14	CASSEVRGPETQYF	TGTGCCAGCAGTGAAGTTAGGGGCCCAGAGACCCAGTACTTC
-	TRBJ1-5	-	TRBV2	15	CASSERVGQFQPQHF	TGTGCCAGCAGTGAAAGGGTCGGGCAGTTTCAGCCCCAGCATTTT
TRBD1	TRBJ2-7	once	TRBV30	13	CAWSAGQSYEQYF	TGTGCCTGGAGTGCGGGACAGAGCTACGAGCAGTACTTC
TRBD1	TRBJ1-1	-	TRBV10-2	12	CASSADRDEAFF	TGCGCCAGCAGTGCCGACAGGGATGAAGCTTTCTTT
-	TRBJ2-1	-	TRBV7-2	15	CASSLEGRHYNEQFF	TGTGCCAGCAGCTTAGAAGGGCGTCACTACAATGAGCAGTTCTTC
-	TRBJ1-1	-	TRBV30	14	CAWSVHLGATEAFF	TGTGCCTGGAGTGTACATTTGGGAGCCACTGAAGCTTTCTTT
-	TRBJ2-1	-	TRBV6-5	13	CASSNTLDNEQFF	TGTGCCAGCAGTAACACTCTAGACAATGAGCAGTTCTTC
TRBD1	TRBJ2-3	once	TRBV19	14	CASSMRTGPDTQYF	TGTGCCAGTAGTATGAGGACAGGGCCAGATACGCAGTATTTT
TRBD1	TRBJ2-6	-	TRBV18	17	CASSPRTGASGANVLTF	TGTGCCAGCTCACCGAGAACAGGGGCATCTGGGGCCAACGTCCTGACTTTC
TRBD1	TRBJ1-2	-	TRBV4-1	16	CASSQEKRGGVGGYTF	TGCGCCAGCAGCCAAGAAAAGCGAGGGGGCGTGGGAGGCTACACCTTC
-	TRBJ1-2	-	TRBV6-6	14	CASSSRTSNYGYTF	TGTGCCAGCAGTTCCAGGACATCGAACTATGGCTACACCTTC
-	TRBJ2-7	-	TRBV6-5	15	CASQGGYGPSYEQYF	TGTGCCAGCCAAGGCGGGTACGGTCCCTCCTACGAGCAGTACTTC
TRBD1	TRBJ1-2	-	TRBV6-6	16	CASSHGGQPFNYGYTF	TGTGCCAGCAGTCATGGGGGACAGCCATTTAACTATGGCTACACCTTC
-	TRBJ1-3	-	TRBV30	14	CAWSRGGTGNTIYF	TGTGCCTGGAGTCGGGGGGGTACGGGAAACACCATATATTTT
-	TRBJ1-6	-	TRBV30	13	CAGRSSYNSPLHF	TGTGCCGGGAGGAGCTCCTATAATTCACCCCTCCACTTT
-	TRBJ2-7	-	TRBV27	16	CASSSPLRDNTYEQYF	TGTGCCAGCAGTTCGCCCCTCCGGGACAACACCTACGAGCAGTACTTC
-	TRBJ1-4	-	TRBV6-5	11	CASRGSEKLFF	TGTGCCAGCCGGGGTTCCGAAAAACTGTTTTTT
TRBD1	TRBJ1-3	-	TRBV6-2/TRBV6-3	15	CASSGTGASGNTIYF	TGTGCCAGCAGTGGGACAGGGGCCTCTGGAAACACCATATATTTT
-	TRBJ2-7	-	TRBV5-1	13	CASRERLSYEQYF	TGCGCCAGCAGGGAGAGACTCTCCTACGAGCAGTACTTC
-	TRBJ2-3	-	TRBV27	15	CASSLNTGGPDTQYF	TGTGCCAGCAGTTTAAACACAGGCGGTCCTGATACGCAGTATTTT
-	TRBJ2-5	-	TRBV5-1	11	CASTLRETQYF	TGCGCCAGCACCCTAAGAGAGACCCAGTACTTC
TRBD1	TRBJ1-2	-	TRBV5-4	15	CASSLGTGVNYGYTF	TGTGCCAGCAGCCTAGGGACAGGAGTTAACTATGGCTACACCTTC